Listed below are T cell receptor beta chains from one sample, sequenced in a study of cytomegalovirus exposure and HLA in healthy donors. Produced via immunoSEQ multiplex PCR; TCRdb's table is partial and in-frame only. The sample has about 150,000 clones; less than 85% are singletons. Material: PBMCs. The origin of the receptors is a man in his fifties in good health and CMV-seropositive. CDR3s include the opening cysteine and the closing phenylalanine or tryptophan. The D gene is left open where the match is weak. Not all rows give a size; the values are once, few, many and, for expanded clones, a class.

v_call,j_call,clone_size,d_call,cdr3_nt,cdr3_aa
TRBV7-8,TRBJ1-6,-,TRBD1,TGTGCCAGCAGCTTAACGGACAGGGGAAATTCACCCCTCCACTTT,CASSLTDRGNSPLHF
TRBV6-4,TRBJ1-2,-,TRBD1,TGTGCCAGCAGTAGGGACAGTTCTAACTATGGCTACACCTTC,CASSRDSSNYGYTF
TRBV5-1,TRBJ2-3,-,TRBD2,TGCGCCAGCAGCTTGGCCCCCCTAGCGGGAGATACGCAGTATTTT,CASSLAPLAGDTQYF
TRBV7-8,TRBJ2-5,-,-,TGTGCCAGCAGCCTAGGTATCCAAGAGACCCAGTACTTC,CASSLGIQETQYF
TRBV7-9,TRBJ2-1,-,-,TGTGCCAGCAGCTTAGGTTCGGATGAGCAGTTCTTC,CASSLGSDEQFF
TRBV5-3,TRBJ2-4,-,TRBD2,TGTGCCAGAAGCTGGACTAGCGGGGACATTCAGTACTTC,CARSWTSGDIQYF
TRBV18,TRBJ2-7,-,-,TGTGCCAGCTCAGCAGAATCCACCGACGAGCAGTACTTC,CASSAESTDEQYF
TRBV28,TRBJ1-3,once,-,TGTGCCAGCACTGAGCTCTTCTCTGGAAACACCATATATTTT,CASTELFSGNTIYF
TRBV5-1,TRBJ1-3,-,-,TGCGCCAGCAGCTTGACGGGAAACTCTGGAAACACCATATATTTT,CASSLTGNSGNTIYF
TRBV10-1,TRBJ1-1,-,-,TGCGCCAGCAGTGCTCAGATGAACACTGAAGCTTTCTTT,CASSAQMNTEAFF
TRBV9,TRBJ2-2,few,TRBD2,TGTGCCAGCAGCGTATTCGGGAGGGGAACCGGGGAGCTGTTTTTT,CASSVFGRGTGELFF
TRBV19,TRBJ2-2,once,TRBD2,TGTGCCAGTAGTATTAGCGGGAGGGCAACCGGGGAGCTGTTTTTT,CASSISGRATGELFF
TRBV5-1,TRBJ2-2,-,-,TGCGCCAGCAGGACAACAGGGAACACCGGGGAGCTGTTTTTT,CASRTTGNTGELFF
TRBV19,TRBJ2-1,-,TRBD2,TGTGCCAGTAGTATACTAGCGGCGACCAATGAGCAGTTCTTC,CASSILAATNEQFF
TRBV5-1,TRBJ2-5,few,-,TGCGCCAGCAGCTTGTTCGGGGAGAAAGAGACCCAGTACTTC,CASSLFGEKETQYF
TRBV28,TRBJ2-5,-,TRBD1,TGTGCCAGCCGACCAGGGACAGCCGAACAGACCCAGTACTTC,CASRPGTAEQTQYF
TRBV27,TRBJ2-7,-,TRBD2,TGTGCCAGCAGGCGTTTACAGGGACTAGCGAACGAGCAGTACTTC,CASRRLQGLANEQYF
TRBV27,TRBJ2-2,few,-,TGTGCCAGCAGTTCTCAGGGTTCGAGCCCCGGGGAGCTGTTTTTT,CASSSQGSSPGELFF
TRBV5-1,TRBJ2-7,-,-,TGCGCCAGCAGCTTGGCCAGGGTGGGCGAGCAGTACTTC,CASSLARVGEQYF
TRBV5-1,TRBJ1-1,-,-,TGCGCCAGCAGCTTGGGGTTGGGGCTGGGTATGAACACTGAAGCTTTCTTT,CASSLGLGLGMNTEAFF
TRBV29-1,TRBJ1-2,-,TRBD1,TGCAGCGTTGAAGTCGTATCGACAGGGGGACTCTCGAACTATGGCTACACCTTC,CSVEVVSTGGLSNYGYTF
TRBV29-1,TRBJ2-1,-,TRBD2,TGCAGCGTTGACGGGACTAGCGGGAGGTCCAATGAGCAGTTCTTC,CSVDGTSGRSNEQFF
TRBV19,TRBJ2-1,-,-,TGTGCCAGTAGTATTTCTTCGGGTTACAATGAGCAGTTCTTC,CASSISSGYNEQFF
TRBV23-1,TRBJ1-4,-,-,TGCGCCAGCAGTCAATGGGAGGGGGATGAAAAACTGTTTTTT,CASSQWEGDEKLFF
TRBV10-3,TRBJ2-5,-,TRBD2,TGTGCCATCAGTACGATGGGGACTAGCGGGAGGCATCAGGAGACCCAGTACTTC,CAISTMGTSGRHQETQYF
TRBV6-5,TRBJ1-2,-,-,TGTGCCAGCAGTTCCCAACGACAGGTTGGCGGCTACACCTTC,CASSSQRQVGGYTF
TRBV6-5,TRBJ1-5,-,TRBD1,TGTGCCAGCAGGACCACAGGGGAAGATCAGCCCCAGCATTTT,CASRTTGEDQPQHF
TRBV1,TRBJ2-7,-,-,TGCACCAGCAGCCAGGGGGACCTAGGACTAGCGGGAGGGTTTGGGGAGCAGTACTTC,CTSSQGDLGLAGGFGEQYF
TRBV6-1,TRBJ2-2,-,-,TGTGCCAGCAGTGTATCCAGGGGGGCCACCGGGGAGCTGTTTTTT,CASSVSRGATGELFF
TRBV19,TRBJ1-5,-,-,TGTGCCAGTAACAGGGAGCGCAATCAGCCCCAGCATTTT,CASNRERNQPQHF
TRBV5-1,TRBJ2-7,-,-,TGCGCCAGCAGCTTAGGGACAACCTACGAGCAGTACTTC,CASSLGTTYEQYF
TRBV9,TRBJ2-1,-,-,TGTGCCAGCAGCGTCACACCTGGCTTAGACAATGAGCAATTCTTC,CASSVTPGLDNEQFF
TRBV6-1,TRBJ2-1,-,TRBD2,TGTGCCAGCAGTGAAGCAGCCGCCCTAGCGGGAGGGTCCAATGAGCAGTTCTTC,CASSEAAALAGGSNEQFF
TRBV5-1,TRBJ1-1,-,TRBD1,TGCGCCAGCAGCTACCTGACAGGGGGCACTGAAGCTTTCTTT,CASSYLTGGTEAFF
TRBV7-3,TRBJ2-3,-,TRBD1,TGTGCCAGCAGCGGACAGGGGGCGAATACGCAGTATTTT,CASSGQGANTQYF
TRBV30,TRBJ2-6,-,TRBD1,TGTGCCTGGAGGGGCAGGGGGAAGGCTGGGGCCAACGTCCTGACTTTC,CAWRGRGKAGANVLTF
TRBV10-3,TRBJ1-2,few,-,TGTGCCATCAGGGAGGAGGGGGGGGATGGCTACACCTTC,CAIREEGGDGYTF
TRBV7-2,TRBJ2-7,-,TRBD1,TGTGCCAGCAGCCCCCGACAGGGTCTCTACGAGCAGTACTTC,CASSPRQGLYEQYF
TRBV7-8,TRBJ1-3,-,TRBD1,TGTGCCAGCAGCTTAGGTTACCAGGGGGTCGCTGGAAACACCATATATTTT,CASSLGYQGVAGNTIYF